A selection of T cell receptor beta chains follows, all from one sample in a study of shared clonotypes between healthy human individuals. Method: immunoSEQ multiplex PCR; TCRdb's copy keeps in-frame clones and lacks some. The sample has a few million clones, 80% to 95% seen once. Sample: naive CD8+ T cells from PBMCs. The receptors were gathered from a man between 18 and 29 years old in good health. Some clones in this sample may be carry-over from other donors' samples. Each CDR3 is given with its conserved first and last residue. Each record gives: V gene, D gene, clone size, J gene, CDR3 DNA, CDR3 protein. The D gene is left open where the match is weak. A clone size is listed for some rows: how often the clone was seen (once, few, many), or a class if it is expanded.

>TRBV9|TRBD2|NA|TRBJ2-7
TGTGCCAGCAGCGTAGAACTAGCGGGAGACGAGCAGTACTTC
CASSVELAGDEQYF
>TRBV5-8|NA|NA|TRBJ2-3
TGTGCCAGCAGCCTCGGACAGAGAACAGATACGCAGTATTTT
CASSLGQRTDTQYF
>TRBV10-1|NA|NA|TRBJ2-1
TGCGCCAGCAGTGACGGGGGAACGGGTGAGCAGTTCTTC
CASSDGGTGEQFF
>TRBV9|NA|NA|TRBJ2-4
TGTGCCAGCAGCGTAGGAGATAGCAGAGCCAAAAACATTCAGTACTTC
CASSVGDSRAKNIQYF
>TRBV6-4|NA|NA|TRBJ1-1
TGTGCCAGCAGTGACTCCAGGGCAGGCGAAGCTTTCTTT
CASSDSRAGEAFF
>TRBV6-4|TRBD1|NA|TRBJ1-5
TGTGCCAGCAGGGAAACGGGACAGGGGGGTGGCAATCAGCCCCAGCATTTT
CASRETGQGGGNQPQHF
>TRBV19|NA|few|TRBJ2-1
TGTAGTGGAGGGCCCTACAATGAGCAGTTCTTC
CSGGPYNEQFF
>TRBV10-3|NA|NA|TRBJ2-7
TGTGCCATCGGTGGGGGAGATTCCTACGAGCAGTACTTC
CAIGGGDSYEQYF
>TRBV7-9|NA|NA|TRBJ2-3
TGTGCCAGCAGCTCTCCACTCTCAGCTAGCGAACTATTCACAGATACGCAGTATTTT
CASSSPLSASELFTDTQYF
>TRBV15|NA|once|TRBJ2-7
TGTGCCACCAGCAGTAGGGGCCTCGCCAGCGAGCAGTACTTC
CATSSRGLASEQYF
>TRBV14|TRBD2|NA|TRBJ2-1
TGTGCCAGCAGCCAACTAGCGGGAGGGAGCGAGCAGTTCTTC
CASSQLAGGSEQFF
>TRBV29-1|TRBD1|NA|TRBJ2-7
TGCAGCGTGACAGGGGCCGCAACCTACGAGCAGTACTTC
CSVTGAATYEQYF
>TRBV7-9|NA|NA|TRBJ2-1
TGTGCCAGCAGCTTAGCGGGAGGTGGGAATGAGCAGTTCTTC
CASSLAGGGNEQFF
>TRBV18|NA|NA|TRBJ1-3
TGTGCCAGCTCAACGCCGCGCTCTGGAAACACCATATATTTT
CASSTPRSGNTIYF
>TRBV5-4|NA|NA|TRBJ1-2
TGTGCCAGCAGCTCCACAGGGACCACTAACTATGGCTACACCTTC
CASSSTGTTNYGYTF
>TRBV9|NA|NA|TRBJ2-2
TGTGCCAGCAGCGCTGGGGGGAGAGGGGAGCTGTTTTTT
CASSAGGRGELFF
>TRBV27|NA|few|TRBJ2-7
TGTGCCAGCAGTTCCGACTACGAGCAGTACTTC
CASSSDYEQYF
>TRBV19|TRBD1|NA|TRBJ2-7
TGTGCCAGTAGTACCCGGGACAGGGCCTACGAGCAGTACTTC
CASSTRDRAYEQYF
>TRBV7-2|NA|NA|TRBJ2-7
TGTGCCAGCAGCTTAAAACAGGGCTACGAGCAGTACTTC
CASSLKQGYEQYF
>TRBV28|NA|NA|TRBJ2-7
TGTGCCACCAGGGTGGGGGGGCAGTACTTC
CATRVGGQYF